The entry that follows covers one TCR beta chain sequence. Patients of the Seattle cohort, enrolled during active infection, were followed longitudinally. These data come from a study of blood T cell repertoires in COVID-19. Study overall: Researchers got acute and convalescent COVID-19 samples from the United States, Italy and Spain. Sources were T cells, B-cell-depleted T cells, or PBMCs; the material itself was cDNA or gDNA.

Germline CDR1 is SGHVS and CDR2 is FQNEAQ. CDR3 length: 15 amino acids. The V segment lost 5 bases and the J segment 4 bases; nucleotides outside the gene matches: 9. Source study methods: Amplified reference gene primers provided the basis for estimating nucleated cell counts. Clones were read by immunoSEQ multiplex PCR, and TCRdb kept only the in-frame ones, dropping some. Clonal size and the V and J genes are those of that table, whereas D and trimming came from the DNA. The table lists over 150,000 clones, 70% to 90% of them singletons. The material sequenced was peripheral blood. V gene TRBV7-8 combines with J gene TRBJ1-2; 8 positions agree with TRBD1. The clonotype originates from a man aged 55 to 70 with COVID-19, enrolled during active disease. The CDR3 coding sequence is TGTGCCAGCAGCCTAACCGGGACAGGTCTCTATGGCTACACCTTC. Translating it yields CASSLTGTGLYGYTF.